The 21 T cell receptor beta chains listed next were all sequenced from one sample in a study of human T cells and chemical hapten exposure. Indicated time point: patch test 1, 2 weeks after DPC sensitization. Treatment described: therapeutic diphenylcyclopropenone sensitization with weekly scalp DPC. TCRdb redid the calling of the RACE reads with MiXCR, one entry per CDR3 protein. The repertoire holds 85,000 to 100,000 distinct CDR3 sequences, with 9.5% to 15% as singletons. Sequencing used whole blood, obtained in connection with sensitization to the hapten diphenylcyclopropenone (DPC). These receptors were collected from a woman in her thirties or forties with alopecia areata. Some clones in this sample may be carry-over from other donors' samples.

This clonotype was recorded at least ten times. J is TRBJ2-7 and V is TRBV28; D might be TRBD1 (6 bases). Germline lookup yields CDR1 MDHEN and CDR2 SYDVKM. V was pared by 6 bases and J by 2 bases, with 14 bases between. This CDR3 spans 14 amino acids. The CDR3 loop reads CASSWTTGPYEQYF. The DNA of the CDR3 is TGTGCCAGCAGCTGGACGACAGGCCCCTACGAGCAGTACTTC.

The V gene is TRBV12-3 or TRBV12-4, the J gene TRBJ1-2, with TRBD1 as a possible D gene (5 bases). V was shortened by 7 bases and J by 2 bases, with 14 bases between the two germline ends. This CDR3 has 14 amino acids. CDR3 coding DNA: TGTGCCAGCAACCCCTCGGCAGGGAACTATGGCTACACCTTC. Translation: CASNPSAGNYGYTF.

This clonotype occurred a few times. The chain recombines TRBV4-3 with TRBJ2-1; no clear D gene. This CDR3 comprises 12 residues. Trimming left V 1 base short and J 5 bases short, with 3 bases between. CDR1 LGHNA and CDR2 YSLEER come from the germline V gene. CDR3 protein: CASSQAHNEQFF. The CDR3 DNA reads TGCGCCAGCAGCCAAGCTCACAATGAGCAGTTCTTC.

This clonotype has at least ten counts. The gene calls are TRBV29-1 and TRBJ1-2; tentative D call: TRBD1 (5 bases). CDR1 and CDR2 (germline): SQVTM, ANQGSEA. This CDR3 has 12 residues. V gave up 0 bases and J gave up 8 bases, with 10 bases separating them. CDR3 DNA sequence: TGCAGCGTTGAAGAGGGGACTAACGGCTACACCTTC. Amino acid sequence: CSVEEGTNGYTF. Drawing the rest from reference TRBV29-1 and TRBJ1-2, the complete variable domain is SAVISQKPSRDICQRGTSLTIQCQVDSQVTMMFWYRQQPGQSLTLIATANQGSEATYESGFVIDKFPISRPNLTFSTLTVSNMSPEDSSIYLCSVEEGTNGYTFGSGTRLTVV.

As DNA, the CDR3 is TGTGCCTGGAGTGTAGGGCCGGGGGCTTTCTTT. Encoded protein: CAWSVGPGAFF. The genes are TRBV30 and TRBJ1-1; the D is unclear. In germline, CDR1 is GTSNPN, CDR2 SVGIG (reference sequence). V shed 0 bases and J shed 11 bases, with 10 bases lying between them. This CDR3 is built from 11 residues.

This clonotype was counted at least ten times. CDR3 nucleotide sequence: TGCGCCAGCAGCCGAGACAGGTACCGTGGGGCTGAAGCTTTCTTT. As protein: CASSRDRYRGAEAFF. The chain links TRBV4-3 to TRBJ1-1; TRBD1 is a possible D gene (6 bases). The V gene's germline CDR1 is LGHNA and CDR2 YSLEER. CDR3 length: 15 amino acids. Between the trimmed V and J ends, which lost 4 bases and 6 bases, there was a span of 18 bases.

The rearrangement uses TRBV6-2 or TRBV6-3 and TRBJ1-5, with 7 positions matching TRBD1. CDR1 MNHEY and CDR2 SVGEGT come from the germline V gene. The V segment lost 6 bases and the J segment 3 bases; nucleotides outside the gene matches: 8. CDR3 length equals 15 residues. CDR3 protein: CASSLRTGPNQPQHF. In DNA, the CDR3 is TGTGCCAGCAGCCTACGGACAGGCCCCAATCAGCCCCAGCATTTT.

The chain couples TRBV5-6 to TRBJ1-6; TRBD1 matches 7 bases. The CDR3 sequence is 15 residues long. V shed 1 base and J 8 bases; nucleotides not matched to a gene: 6. The V gene's germline CDR1 is SGHDT and CDR2 YYEEEE. The CDR3 sequence: CASSLRQGVHSPLHF. CDR3 in DNA: TGTGCCAGCAGCTTGAGACAGGGTGTCCATTCACCCCTCCACTTT.

This clonotype was picked up a small number of times. The chain has TRBV7-9 and TRBJ1-3; tentatively, D is TRBD1 (5 bases). The CDR3 sequence is 13 residues long. Germline-derived CDR1 and CDR2 are SEHNR and FQNEAQ (reference sequence). Trimming removed 4 bases at V and 5 bases at J, with 9 bases between. CDR3 sequence (DNA): TGTGCCAGCAGCTCCGGGGCTAGAAACACCATATATTTT. It translates to CASSSGARNTIYF.

This clonotype was counted only a few times. V and J are TRBV7-9 and TRBJ2-7; the D gene is possibly TRBD2 (6 bases). V lost 0 bases and J lost 1, with 7 bases in between. Germline lookup yields CDR1 SEHNR and CDR2 FQNEAQ (reference sequence). This CDR3 spans 14 amino acids. CDR3 amino acids: CASSLAEGSYEQYF. The CDR3, as DNA: TGTGCCAGCAGCTTAGCGGAGGGGTCCTACGAGCAGTACTTC.

This clonotype was found a few times. The chain joins TRBV28 to TRBJ2-7; 9 bases map to TRBD2. Germline CDR1 and CDR2: MDHEN and SYDVKM. The J segment lost 2 bases and the V segment lost 6 bases, leaving 11 bases of the junction unmatched. The CDR3 runs to 16 residues. The CDR3 DNA sequence: TGTGCCAGCAGGCCTCGACTAGCGGCAAGCCCCTACGAGCAGTACTTC. Its translation is CASRPRLAASPYEQYF.

The rearrangement links TRBV29-1 to TRBJ2-3; possibly TRBD1 for D (5 bases). Germline loops: CDR1 SQVTM, CDR2 ANQGSEA. The CDR3 is 14 residues long. V was clipped by 5 bases and J by 1 base, with 13 bases between them. As DNA, the CDR3 is TGCAGCGTTTCAGGGATTGAACGCACAGATACGCAGTATTTT. This gives the protein CSVSGIERTDTQYF.

This clonotype was found many times. The J gene is TRBJ2-1, the V gene TRBV11-2; 7 bases fit TRBD2. This CDR3 region has 15 residues. Germline lookup yields CDR1 SGHAT and CDR2 FQNNGV. V lost 5 bases, J lost 5 bases, and 9 bases stayed unmatched. The CDR3 nucleotides are TGTGCCAGCAGCCTCCTGATGGGAGGGAACAATGAGCAGTTCTTC. Its protein is CASSLLMGGNNEQFF. The full variable domain, with the rest looked up from reference TRBV11-2 and TRBJ2-1, is EAGVAQSPRYKIIEKRQSVAFWCNPISGHATLYWYQQILGQGPKLLIQFQNNGVVDDSQLPKDRFSAERLKGVDSTLKIQPAKLEDSAVYLCASSLLMGGNNEQFFGPGTRLTVL.

This clonotype was seen a few times. This chain connects TRBV12-3 or TRBV12-4 to TRBJ1-3; D remains ambiguous. The CDR3 is 16 amino acids. V was cut by 3 bases and J by 5 bases, with 17 bases left in between. CDR3 DNA sequence: TGTGCCAGCAGTTTTGATGGGGTAACTAGGAGAAACACCATATATTTT. Translation: CASSFDGVTRRNTIYF.

The chain carries TRBV28 and TRBJ2-2, with a weak D call TRBD2 (5 bases). Trimming shortened V by 3 bases and J by 4 bases, and 12 bases separated the two germline ends. Germline CDR1 and CDR2: MDHEN and SYDVKM. The CDR3 has 15 residues. CDR3 loop: CASSFAGAGTGELFF. Written as DNA, the CDR3 is TGTGCCAGCAGTTTCGCAGGTGCGGGCACCGGGGAGCTGTTTTTT.

This chain connects TRBV30 to TRBJ2-1; D may match TRBD1 or TRBD2 (5 bases each). The CDR3 is 11 residues long. Trimming removed 8 bases from V and 3 bases from J, with 8 bases in between. CDR1 is GTSNPN, CDR2 SVGIG, per germline (reference sequence). CDR3: CARGLYNEQFF. In DNA, the CDR3 is TGTGCCCGGGGCCTCTACAATGAGCAGTTCTTC.

The V gene is TRBV7-2, the J gene TRBJ1-1, with TRBD1 matching over 7 bases. The CDR3 sequence is 15 residues long. V shed 1 base and J 1 base; nucleotides not matched to a gene: 3. CDR1 and CDR2 from the germline V gene are SGHTA and FQGNSA. This chain's CDR3 is CASSLVGTENTEAFF. In DNA, the CDR3 is TGTGCCAGCAGCTTAGTGGGGACAGAGAACACTGAAGCTTTCTTT.

There are many counts of this clonotype. The chain has TRBV5-1 and TRBJ2-2, with 7 bases lining up with TRBD1. V gave up 3 bases and J gave up 0 bases; unmatched junction bases: 2. Germline V CDR1 and CDR2: SGHRS, YFSETQ. This CDR3 region has 15 residues. CDR3 region: CASSSGTANTGELFF. CDR3 bases: TGCGCCAGCAGCTCCGGGACAGCGAACACCGGGGAGCTGTTTTTT.

In this sample, this clonotype turned up once. A much bigger clone sits one base away, suggesting this may be a read error. The V call is TRBV7-2, the J call TRBJ2-2, with TRBD1 identical over 8 bases. Germline CDR1 reads SGHTA; CDR2 reads FQGNSA. J gave up 3 bases and V 5 bases, and 5 bases lay outside the gene matches. The CDR3 has 15 residues. The CDR3 coding sequence is TGTGCCAGCAGCCGGGACAGGTTATACACCGGGGAGCTGTTTTTT. Translating gives CASSRDRLYTGELFF.

This clonotype was seen more than once but under ten times. The rearrangement joins TRBV5-1 to TRBJ2-2; TRBD2 is a possible D gene (6 bases). This CDR3 spans 15 amino acids. V was trimmed by 4 bases and J by 2 bases, leaving 12 bases between them. CDR1 and CDR2 from the germline V gene are SGHRS and YFSETQ. CDR3 residues: CASSGDWTNTGELFF. The DNA for the CDR3 is TGCGCCAGCAGCGGGGACTGGACAAACACCGGGGAGCTGTTTTTT.

The table lists this clonotype with a few counts. The rearrangement uses TRBV20-1 and TRBJ2-2; TRBD2 agrees at 7 bases. The V gene's germline CDR1 is DFQATT and CDR2 SNEGSKA (reference sequence). The CDR3 is 15 residues long. The V gene end was trimmed by 5 bases and the J gene end by 2 bases; junction bases not matched to a gene: 8. CDR3 nucleotides: TGCAGTGCTTCGCGGGGGACTTTTAACACCGGGGAGCTGTTTTTT. Translating gives CSASRGTFNTGELFF.